These T cell receptor beta chains were read from a single sample in a study of cytomegalovirus exposure and HLA in healthy donors. Libraries were prepared by immunoSEQ multiplex PCR; TCRdb keeps only in-frame clonotypes and omits some of them. The sample shows about 95,000 clones, 75% to 85% of them seen only once. Sequencing used PBMCs. The receptors shown here come from a young man in good health and CMV-seropositive. The CDR3 runs from the conserved cysteine through the conserved F or W. Each record gives: D gene, V gene, J gene, clone size, CDR3 protein, CDR3 DNA. A D gene is named only where the DNA matches it firmly. The size field is filled for only some rows; it gives once, few, many or a size class.

d_call: TRBD2; v_call: TRBV18; j_call: TRBJ2-1; clone_size: NA; cdr3_aa: CASSPRYKGGLAGEKEQFF; cdr3_nt: TGTGCCAGCTCACCACGATACAAGGGGGGACTAGCGGGAGAAAAGGAGCAGTTCTTC
d_call: NA; v_call: TRBV15; j_call: TRBJ1-1; clone_size: NA; cdr3_aa: CATSRDQGKAFF; cdr3_nt: TGTGCCACCAGCAGAGATCAGGGGAAAGCTTTCTTT
d_call: NA; v_call: TRBV6-6; j_call: TRBJ1-6; clone_size: NA; cdr3_aa: CASSPPARNNSPLHF; cdr3_nt: TGTGCCAGCAGTCCTCCCGCCAGGAATAATTCACCCCTCCACTTT
d_call: NA; v_call: TRBV29-1; j_call: TRBJ1-2; clone_size: NA; cdr3_aa: CSVEDPLNYGYTF; cdr3_nt: TGCAGCGTTGAAGACCCCCTTAACTATGGCTACACCTTC
d_call: NA; v_call: TRBV6-5; j_call: TRBJ1-5; clone_size: NA; cdr3_aa: CASRRGKRSNQPQHF; cdr3_nt: TGTGCCAGCAGGCGCGGGAAAAGGAGCAATCAGCCCCAGCATTTT
d_call: NA; v_call: TRBV9; j_call: TRBJ2-3; clone_size: NA; cdr3_aa: CASSVALYSSTDTQYF; cdr3_nt: TGTGCCAGCAGCGTAGCTTTGTACTCGAGCACAGATACGCAGTATTTT
d_call: NA; v_call: TRBV15; j_call: TRBJ1-5; clone_size: NA; cdr3_aa: CATSRDLFRRAGKQYSNQPQHF; cdr3_nt: TGTGCCACCAGCAGAGATCTGTTTAGAAGGGCGGGCAAACAGTATAGCAATCAGCCCCAGCATTTT
d_call: TRBD2; v_call: TRBV13; j_call: TRBJ2-3; clone_size: NA; cdr3_aa: CASSRLADTDTQYF; cdr3_nt: TGTGCCAGCTCCCGACTAGCGGACACAGATACGCAGTATTTT
d_call: NA; v_call: TRBV10-3; j_call: TRBJ1-2; clone_size: NA; cdr3_aa: CATSPNYGYTF; cdr3_nt: TGTGCCACTTCCCCTAACTATGGCTACACCTTC
d_call: TRBD2; v_call: TRBV18; j_call: TRBJ2-2; clone_size: NA; cdr3_aa: CASSPRTSGRANTGELFF; cdr3_nt: TGTGCCAGCTCACCCCGGACTAGCGGGAGGGCGAACACCGGGGAGCTGTTTTTT
d_call: TRBD2; v_call: TRBV10-2; j_call: TRBJ2-1; clone_size: NA; cdr3_aa: CATSGGLGNDEQFF; cdr3_nt: TGCGCCACTAGTGGGGGACTAGGAAACGATGAGCAGTTCTTC
d_call: NA; v_call: TRBV28; j_call: TRBJ1-5; clone_size: NA; cdr3_aa: CASSSGRGQPQHF; cdr3_nt: TGTGCCAGCAGTTCAGGCAGGGGCCAGCCCCAGCATTTT
d_call: TRBD2; v_call: TRBV5-1; j_call: TRBJ2-1; clone_size: once; cdr3_aa: CASSTSGRALGSYNEQFF; cdr3_nt: TGCGCCAGCAGCACTAGCGGGAGGGCCCTGGGCTCCTACAATGAGCAGTTCTTC
d_call: NA; v_call: TRBV9; j_call: TRBJ2-1; clone_size: few; cdr3_aa: CASSWGGGQGHNEQFF; cdr3_nt: TGTGCCAGCAGCTGGGGGGGCGGTCAGGGGCACAATGAGCAGTTCTTC
d_call: NA; v_call: TRBV29-1; j_call: TRBJ1-1; clone_size: few; cdr3_aa: CSVQTALNTEAFF; cdr3_nt: TGCAGCGTCCAGACAGCTTTGAACACTGAAGCTTTCTTT
d_call: TRBD1; v_call: TRBV28; j_call: TRBJ2-7; clone_size: NA; cdr3_aa: CASIGKGTGEAPSSYEQYF; cdr3_nt: TGTGCCAGCATCGGAAAAGGGACAGGGGAAGCGCCTAGCTCTTACGAGCAGTACTTC
d_call: TRBD1; v_call: TRBV18; j_call: TRBJ2-2; clone_size: NA; cdr3_aa: CASSTPGQGITGELFF; cdr3_nt: TGTGCCAGCTCAACGCCGGGACAGGGGATCACCGGGGAGCTGTTTTTT
d_call: NA; v_call: TRBV5-8; j_call: TRBJ2-1; clone_size: NA; cdr3_aa: CASSLGLRSSYNEQFF; cdr3_nt: TGTGCCAGCAGCTTGGGTTTAAGGAGCTCCTACAATGAGCAGTTCTTC
d_call: NA; v_call: TRBV7-9; j_call: TRBJ1-4; clone_size: NA; cdr3_aa: CASSLAGGSDEKLFF; cdr3_nt: TGTGCCAGCAGCTTAGCAGGGGGAAGTGATGAAAAACTGTTTTTT
d_call: TRBD1; v_call: TRBV25-1; j_call: TRBJ2-6; clone_size: NA; cdr3_aa: CASSEHRGSGANVLTF; cdr3_nt: TGTGCCAGCAGTGAACACAGGGGCTCTGGGGCCAACGTCCTGACTTTC
d_call: NA; v_call: TRBV29-1; j_call: TRBJ1-1; clone_size: few; cdr3_aa: CSVPEGSMNTEAFF; cdr3_nt: TGCAGCGTTCCAGAGGGATCGATGAACACTGAAGCTTTCTTT
d_call: TRBD1; v_call: TRBV11-3; j_call: TRBJ2-6; clone_size: NA; cdr3_aa: CASSRGTGGSSGANVLTF; cdr3_nt: TGTGCCAGCAGCCGTGGGACAGGGGGCTCCTCGGGGGCCAACGTCCTGACTTTC
d_call: NA; v_call: TRBV27; j_call: TRBJ1-6; clone_size: NA; cdr3_aa: CASSLSAGKGNSPLHF; cdr3_nt: TGTGCCAGCAGTTTATCGGCAGGGAAAGGGAATTCACCCCTCCACTTT
d_call: NA; v_call: TRBV5-6; j_call: TRBJ1-1; clone_size: few; cdr3_aa: CASRTGIGEAFF; cdr3_nt: TGTGCCAGTCGTACAGGGATCGGTGAAGCTTTCTTT
d_call: TRBD2; v_call: TRBV5-6; j_call: TRBJ2-1; clone_size: NA; cdr3_aa: CASSLEGSGRAHEQFF; cdr3_nt: TGTGCCAGCAGCTTGGAGGGTAGCGGGAGGGCCCATGAGCAGTTCTTC
d_call: NA; v_call: TRBV9; j_call: TRBJ2-7; clone_size: NA; cdr3_aa: CASSVTETYEQYF; cdr3_nt: TGTGCCAGCAGCGTCACAGAAACCTACGAGCAGTACTTC
d_call: NA; v_call: TRBV30; j_call: TRBJ2-1; clone_size: NA; cdr3_aa: CAWSVGGNNEQFF; cdr3_nt: TGTGCCTGGAGTGTTGGCGGAAACAATGAGCAGTTCTTC
d_call: NA; v_call: TRBV5-1; j_call: TRBJ2-1; clone_size: NA; cdr3_aa: CASSWAGPGRAGSEQFF; cdr3_nt: TGCGCCAGCAGCTGGGCGGGACCGGGCAGGGCGGGAAGTGAGCAGTTCTTC
d_call: NA; v_call: TRBV21-1; j_call: TRBJ2-3; clone_size: NA; cdr3_aa: CASSKARDRGGDTQYF; cdr3_nt: TGTGCCAGCAGCAAAGCCCGGGACAGGGGAGGCGATACGCAGTATTTT
d_call: TRBD2; v_call: TRBV28; j_call: TRBJ2-3; clone_size: NA; cdr3_aa: CASSLWWGTSAGTDTQYF; cdr3_nt: TGTGCCAGCAGTCTGTGGTGGGGGACTAGCGCAGGCACAGATACGCAGTATTTT
d_call: TRBD2; v_call: TRBV6-5; j_call: TRBJ2-3; clone_size: NA; cdr3_aa: CASRPTSGRAGVLYF; cdr3_nt: TGTGCCAGCAGGCCGACTAGCGGCCGAGCAGGGGTTCTGTATTTT
d_call: TRBD1; v_call: TRBV11-1; j_call: TRBJ2-7; clone_size: NA; cdr3_aa: CASSPWTGARNYEQYF; cdr3_nt: TGTGCCAGCAGCCCCTGGACAGGAGCCAGAAACTACGAGCAGTACTTC
d_call: TRBD1; v_call: TRBV27; j_call: TRBJ2-7; clone_size: NA; cdr3_aa: CASSYTGTGAYEQYF; cdr3_nt: TGTGCCAGCAGTTATACCGGGACAGGGGCCTACGAGCAGTACTTC
d_call: NA; v_call: TRBV6-4; j_call: TRBJ2-7; clone_size: NA; cdr3_aa: CASSATGYEQYF; cdr3_nt: TGTGCCAGCAGCGCAACAGGGTACGAGCAGTACTTC
d_call: TRBD1; v_call: TRBV19; j_call: TRBJ2-5; clone_size: NA; cdr3_aa: CASSTTGGETQYF; cdr3_nt: TGTGCCAGTAGTACAACAGGGGGGGAGACCCAGTACTTC
d_call: TRBD1; v_call: TRBV30; j_call: TRBJ1-2; clone_size: NA; cdr3_aa: CAWSTTGRGYGYTF; cdr3_nt: TGTGCCTGGAGTACGACAGGGCGGGGCTATGGCTACACCTTC
d_call: TRBD2; v_call: TRBV10-2; j_call: TRBJ2-1; clone_size: once; cdr3_aa: CASSVGTSGYNEQFF; cdr3_nt: TGCGCCAGCAGTGTTGGGACTAGCGGGTACAATGAGCAGTTCTTC
d_call: NA; v_call: TRBV2; j_call: TRBJ2-3; clone_size: NA; cdr3_aa: CASRSYTDTQYF; cdr3_nt: TGTGCCAGCAGGAGCTACACAGATACGCAGTATTTT
d_call: TRBD2; v_call: TRBV5-1; j_call: TRBJ2-3; clone_size: NA; cdr3_aa: CASSREGDSSTDTQYF; cdr3_nt: TGCGCCAGCAGCCGGGAGGGGGATTCGAGCACAGATACGCAGTATTTT
d_call: NA; v_call: TRBV7-6; j_call: TRBJ2-5; clone_size: NA; cdr3_aa: CASSWPQETQYF; cdr3_nt: TGTGCCAGCAGCTGGCCCCAAGAGACCCAGTACTTC
d_call: TRBD1; v_call: TRBV6-5; j_call: TRBJ2-2; clone_size: NA; cdr3_aa: CASSSRDRGPGELFF; cdr3_nt: TGTGCCAGCAGTTCCCGGGACAGGGGGCCCGGGGAGCTGTTTTTT
d_call: TRBD1; v_call: TRBV7-9; j_call: TRBJ1-2; clone_size: NA; cdr3_aa: CASSEGQGSGVYGYTF; cdr3_nt: TGTGCCAGCAGCGAAGGACAGGGGAGTGGGGTCTATGGCTACACCTTC
d_call: TRBD2; v_call: TRBV5-1; j_call: TRBJ2-1; clone_size: NA; cdr3_aa: CASGLSGSDEGYEQFF; cdr3_nt: TGCGCCAGCGGACTTAGCGGGAGCGACGAAGGGTATGAGCAGTTCTTC
d_call: NA; v_call: TRBV28; j_call: TRBJ2-2; clone_size: NA; cdr3_aa: CASRQGPRELFF; cdr3_nt: TGTGCCAGCAGGCAGGGGCCCCGGGAGCTGTTTTTT
d_call: TRBD2; v_call: TRBV7-9; j_call: TRBJ2-7; clone_size: NA; cdr3_aa: CASSFWTSGINYEQYF; cdr3_nt: TGTGCCAGCAGCTTCTGGACTAGCGGGATAAACTACGAGCAGTACTTC
d_call: TRBD1; v_call: TRBV29-1; j_call: TRBJ2-3; clone_size: once; cdr3_aa: CSTRQGVSTDTQYF; cdr3_nt: TGCAGCACTAGACAGGGGGTGAGCACAGATACGCAGTATTTT
d_call: TRBD2; v_call: TRBV4-2; j_call: TRBJ2-3; clone_size: NA; cdr3_aa: CASSQGTSGATSADTQYF; cdr3_nt: TGTGCCAGCAGCCAAGGGACTAGCGGAGCCACTTCCGCAGATACGCAGTATTTT
d_call: NA; v_call: TRBV5-1; j_call: TRBJ2-1; clone_size: NA; cdr3_aa: CASGRVESSYNEQFF; cdr3_nt: TGCGCCAGCGGTCGGGTCGAGAGCTCCTACAATGAGCAGTTCTTC